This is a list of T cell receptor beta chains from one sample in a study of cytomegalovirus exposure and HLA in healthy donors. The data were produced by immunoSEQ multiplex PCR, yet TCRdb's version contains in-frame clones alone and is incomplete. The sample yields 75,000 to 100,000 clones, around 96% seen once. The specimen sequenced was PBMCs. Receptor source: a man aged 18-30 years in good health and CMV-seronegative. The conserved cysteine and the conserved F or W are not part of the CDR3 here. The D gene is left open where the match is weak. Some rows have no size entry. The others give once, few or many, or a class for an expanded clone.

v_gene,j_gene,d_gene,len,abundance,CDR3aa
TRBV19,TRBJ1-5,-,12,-,ASTWTVFNQPQH
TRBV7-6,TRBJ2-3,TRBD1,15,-,ASSLDPQGALTDTQY
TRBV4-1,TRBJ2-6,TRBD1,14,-,ASSRNRGAGANVLT
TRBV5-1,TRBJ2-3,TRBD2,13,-,ASSFGTSYSDTQY
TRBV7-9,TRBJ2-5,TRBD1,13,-,ASSLEGQKQETQY
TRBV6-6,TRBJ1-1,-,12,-,ASSPTAGGPEAF
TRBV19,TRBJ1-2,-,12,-,ASSQQGANYGYT
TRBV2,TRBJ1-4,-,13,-,ASSVTERGAEKLF
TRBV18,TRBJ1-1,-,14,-,ASSPPVGGLNTEAF
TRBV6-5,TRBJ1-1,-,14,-,ASSYLRPGPNTEAF
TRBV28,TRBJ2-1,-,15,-,ASLSNQGSSSYNEQF
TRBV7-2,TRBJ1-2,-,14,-,ASSLTPGFGTYGYT
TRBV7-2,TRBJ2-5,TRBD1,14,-,ASSLGRRGYQETQY
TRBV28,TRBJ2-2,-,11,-,ASTQLSKGELF
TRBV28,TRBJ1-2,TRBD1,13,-,ASSPDRGQGYGYT
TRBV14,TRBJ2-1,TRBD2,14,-,ASSPSGSLAYNEQF
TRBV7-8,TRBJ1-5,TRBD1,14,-,ASSSWTGGSNQPQH
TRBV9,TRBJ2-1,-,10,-,ASSVYGNEQF
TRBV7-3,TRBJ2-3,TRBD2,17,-,ASSLIAGTSGRGADTQY
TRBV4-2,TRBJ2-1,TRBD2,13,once,ASSQVEAGGNEQF
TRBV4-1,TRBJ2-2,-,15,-,ASSRLSERGGTGELF
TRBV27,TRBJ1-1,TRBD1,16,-,ASSPALRGTGTSFEAF
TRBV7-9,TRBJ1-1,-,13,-,ASSWRSGVNTEAF
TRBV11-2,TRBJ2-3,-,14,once,ASSFLRAGGTDTQY
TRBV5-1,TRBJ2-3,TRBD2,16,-,ASSSPSMVSGNTDTQY
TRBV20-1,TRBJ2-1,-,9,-,SGETSYEQF
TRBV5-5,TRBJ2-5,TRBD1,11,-,ASRKDRGETQY
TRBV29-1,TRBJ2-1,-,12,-,SVDNGGSYNEQF
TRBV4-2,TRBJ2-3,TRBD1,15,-,ASSRNPGTGGTDTQY
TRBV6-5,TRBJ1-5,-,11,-,ASSPGENQPQH
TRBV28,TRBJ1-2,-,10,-,ASRSTRLGYT
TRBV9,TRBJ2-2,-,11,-,ASSVSYRGELF
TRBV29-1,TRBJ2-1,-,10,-,SARDTYNEQF
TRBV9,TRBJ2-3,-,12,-,ASSAPGKVDTQY
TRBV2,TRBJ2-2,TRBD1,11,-,ASSPEGQGILF
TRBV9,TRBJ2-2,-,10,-,ASSVSAGELF